This T cell receptor beta chain was obtained from a study of CD8+ T cells in alopecia areata. The junction had 5 bases not matched to a gene; V was cut back by 4 bases and J by 0 bases. Germline values: CDR1 LNHNV, CDR2 YYDKDF (reference sequence). The CDR3 runs to 16 residues. Following extraction, RNA underwent reverse transcription to cDNA, which served as the sequencing template. Here immunoSEQ multiplex PCR was the method, and the copy in TCRdb shows in-frame clones only, minus some. The sample has some 130,000 clones; around three fifths are singletons. The sequencing here drew on CD4+ T cells sorted from blood, taken at week 0. The genes are TRBV15 and TRBJ1-2; 10 bases line up with TRBD1. The receptor was isolated from a human donor with alopecia areata. The CDR3 here is CATSIGTGASNYGYTF. The CDR3 nucleotides are TGTGCCACCAGCATCGGGACAGGGGCTTCTAACTATGGCTACACCTTC.